The TCR beta chain described here comes from a study of cytomegalovirus exposure and HLA in healthy donors (dated by TCRdb to about 2017). As for the study more broadly: In an earlier analysis of roughly 500 of the donors, about 270 Gb of sequence data and about 110 million unique TCR beta sequences from about 190 million T cells were reported. About 280 gigabases of sequencing data and around 85 million unique TCR sequences made up an early release that covered roughly 670 HLA-typed donors. Of the 350 to 450 genotyped donors, roughly 80% fell in the genetic ancestry cluster associated with self-reported Caucasian donors. The study aimed to test whether cataloging public T cell receptors could reveal signatures of past pathogen exposure. The study used immunosequencing to profile the T cell repertoires of 670 or so subjects and linked those repertoires to cytomegalovirus serostatus. In addition to the first cohort of around 670 subjects, a separate validation cohort of approximately 130 different subjects was used. To predict cytomegalovirus infection status, the study brought together high-throughput TCR immunosequencing, statistical association of individual TCRs with disease status, and machine learning. A later analysis re-examined previously published TCR beta repertoires from just over 650 donors and added high-resolution HLA genotyping to investigate patterns of TCR occurrence. Rather than using new phenotypic data, the later analysis identified candidate immune exposures from TCR beta sequences and from how often those sequences occurred across donors. To decide whether each TCR beta V gene segment behaved as functional or pseudogenic, an earlier analysis of nearly 600 of the donors relied on high-throughput TCR beta sequencing. Alongside the repertoire data, information on donor age, sex, ethnicity and CMV serostatus was compiled. A later genetic analysis used genome-wide SNP genotypes for about 55% of the 666 donors, treating that subset as a discovery cohort. Every repertoire in the discovery cohort had been generated on one and the same sequencing platform. Class I and class II HLA loci were covered by the typing at four-digit resolution. The number of donors typed differed by locus, with about 629-630 for A, B, C, DRB1 and DQB1, over 500 for DQA1, 600 to 610 for DPA1, and approximately 470 for DPB1. Five DR-DQ haplotypes were treated as single units for association and clustering because of strong linkage in the cohort. Among 300 to 500 genotyped donors of the cohort, an average of approximately 240,000 unique TCR beta nucleotide sequences was sequenced per donor, of which 15% to 20% were non-productive. What the authors observed across the whole study: Correlated functional status among segregating V segments might reflect linkage disequilibrium, but an unknown experimental factor could not be ruled out. CMV serostatus was the only immune exposure information available for the cohort. When HLA alleles, especially DR and DQ, strongly co-occurred, attributing TCR associations to individual alleles was difficult. The 87-base-pair reads could not distinguish some IMGT-functional V segments, including TRBV6-2 and TRBV6-3, so those segments were excluded. This cohort had only TCR beta chains sequenced, and the lack of alpha or paired-chain data limited which features could be detected. According to a later analysis, most CMV-associated TCR beta chains appeared to be HLA-restricted, and the HLA associations seemed to be driven largely by CMV exposure. HLA typing was unavailable for some donors at each locus, so association tests used only the typed subset. The classifier was reported to diagnose cytomegalovirus status with high specificity and sensitivity in both the original and validation cohorts. V-gene and J-gene trimming of TCR beta chains was associated with a missense DCLRE1C variant in a later genetic analysis, and the association was replicated in an independent cohort. In an earlier analysis of some 550 of the donors, most TCR beta V segments were observed in productive rearrangements about 87% or about 30% of the time, broadly matching IMGT annotations. According to a later genetic analysis, donors in an Asian-associated ancestry cluster had fewer N-insertions in productive TCRs than the approximately 710-donor mean. It was suggested by the authors that the approach could potentially be generalized to other disease states and immunological phenotypes. A further reported finding was that TCR beta sequences accurately predicted the HLA-A and HLA-B alleles for most subjects in the first cohort. In vitro tests confirmed that a few of the cytomegalovirus-associated TCR beta chains recognize cytomegalovirus antigens. Across donors, most TCR sequences were observed very rarely, whereas some public TCRs were present in many individuals. A later analysis found that HLA-associated TCR beta chains were more clonally expanded and had lower generation probabilities than equally common non-associated chains. A cluster of highly shared sequence variants was judged likely to be a technical artifact of the sequencing pipeline. In a later analysis, several top co-occurrence clusters were reported to appear linked to parvovirus B19, influenza, CMV and Epstein-Barr virus. In a later analysis, the rate of TCR association differed among HLA loci, with DRB1 alleles having the most associated TCRs and HLA-C alleles having the fewest. A later analysis associated some 17,000 TCR beta sequences with specific HLA alleles at a false discovery rate of 0.05. The earlier analysis of 587 of the donors excluded roughly 16 rarely observed V segments, including chromosome 9 orphons, because counts were too low. The presence/absence analyses assumed that sequencing depth was roughly uniform across donors, and that assumption may not be true. The study gave a list of under 200 TCR beta chains associated with cytomegalovirus.

The CDR3 numbers 15 residues from cysteine through phenylalanine. Solely the CDR3 DNA is kept, with 45 bases framed from the first base. Taken from the germline V gene, the CDR1 and CDR2 loops are SQVTM and ANQGSEA. V has 6 bases trimmed and J has 4 bases trimmed; junction bases matching no gene number 13. In total, fewer than 750 healthy bone marrow donors made up the cohort. At the time of sampling, all cohort members were nominally healthy, though unrecorded immune exposures were likely present. The donor tested CMV seronegative, placing the donor among the 350 or so seronegative members of the cohort. A peripheral blood sample was provided by each donor, and peripheral blood mononuclear cells were used for TCR beta sequencing. Genomic DNA extraction from the blood cell samples was performed with the Qiagen DNeasy Blood Extraction Kit. Details on this clone: Its specific antigen is unknown. Qualities for individual bases were not recorded, and no much larger clone is one base off.

Library generation was performed with the immunoSEQ multiplex PCR assay. The multiplex PCR relied on a mix of 60 forward primers for TCR Vbeta segments and 13 reverse primers for TCR Jbeta segments. Amplification of the CDR3 region of rearranged TCR beta genes was performed with a multiplex PCR assay on genomic DNA. The Illumina HiSeq System was used to sequence the amplified TCR beta libraries as 87-base-pair reads. Regarding the original processing steps: Across the roughly 640 repertoires, a later analysis counted 60 million to 90 million unique TCR beta chains, roughly 11 million of which were shared by at least two donors. Raw reads were error-corrected and collapsed into unique sequences with a nearest-neighbor algorithm that merged closely related sequences to remove PCR and sequencing errors. V, D and J gene segments were assigned by aligning CDR3 sequences to IMGT reference sequences. Each retained sequence needed at least a six-nucleotide match to both a V gene segment and a J gene segment. Rearrangements were classified as productive when the CDR3 lacked stop codons and remained in frame with V and J, and all other rearrangements were classified as non-productive. CDR3 was defined according to IMGT convention as the region running from the second conserved V-encoded cysteine to the conserved J-encoded phenylalanine. The earlier analysis of approximately 590 of the donors excluded any sequence lacking an unambiguous match to a single V gene segment. An earlier analysis of fewer than 650 of the donors classified V segments as functional when productive rearrangements were above 56.7% and as segregating when the standard deviation between donors was above 5%. To diagnose cytomegalovirus status from the catalog of TCR beta chain sequences, a statistical classification framework was built. In a later analysis, TCR nucleotide sequences were compared against IMGT/GENE-DB human TR gene sequences so that V and J genes could be assigned. In a later analysis, CDR3 sequences and most-parsimonious VDJ recombination scenarios were assigned using the TCRdist pipeline. In a later analysis, each TCR beta chain was defined by its CDR3 amino acid sequence together with its V-gene family, and reads lacking a unique V-gene family were excluded. As a way to deal with suspected cross-contamination and a sequencing artifact, a later analysis dropped more than 500 nucleotide sequences that were highly shared and had low generation probability. In a later analysis, a clonal expansion index for each public chain was calculated from normalized within-repertoire ranks of inferred template counts. Generation probabilities in a later analysis came from a VDJ recombination model fitted to out-of-frame rearrangements, and those results were checked against IGoR. In a later analysis, hypergeometric tests were used to score TCR-TCR, TCR-HLA and TCR-CMV co-occurrence, with a repertoire-size bias correction applied to TCR pairs. A later analysis estimated false discovery rates by permuting HLA or CMV assignments 20 times. In a later analysis, co-occurring TCRs were grouped using DBSCAN, and TCRdist sequence similarity was added for clustering within HLA-allele-positive subsets. For co-occurrence clustering, repertoires with fewer than 30,000 or more than 120,000 public chains were excluded, along with four or five repertoires with anomalous nucleotide sharing. TCRdb holds this immuneACCESS table with in-frame rearrangements only. Some clones are missing; in checked studies, unresolved V genes explain under half, and the rest has no known cause. V, J and clone size were drawn from that table, and D and trimming were deduced from the DNA. This sample has 90,000 to 100,000 clones in its table, and roughly 80% of those were observed once. The ten largest make up approximately 8% of the sample.

In this chain, TRBV29-1 is recombined with TRBJ1-2; the junction holds 8 bases that match TRBD1. The TCR comes from a female donor in good health and CMV-seronegative. Sequencing input: PBMCs. CDR3 region: CSVLWTGTSPYGYTF. The DNA sequence is TGCAGCGTCCTATGGACAGGGACCTCTCCCTATGGCTACACCTTC.